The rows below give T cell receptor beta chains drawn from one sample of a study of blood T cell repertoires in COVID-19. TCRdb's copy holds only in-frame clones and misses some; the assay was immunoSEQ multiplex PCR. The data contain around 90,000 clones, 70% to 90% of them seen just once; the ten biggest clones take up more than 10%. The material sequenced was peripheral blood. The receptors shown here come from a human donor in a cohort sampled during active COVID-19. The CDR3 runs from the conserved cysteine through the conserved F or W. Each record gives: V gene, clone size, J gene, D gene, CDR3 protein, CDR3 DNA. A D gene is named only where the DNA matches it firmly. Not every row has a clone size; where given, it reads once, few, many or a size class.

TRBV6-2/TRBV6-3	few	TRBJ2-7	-	CASSYFSGASYEQYF	TGTGCCAGCAGTTACTTTAGCGGAGCCTCCTACGAGCAGTACTTC
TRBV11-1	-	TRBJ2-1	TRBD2	CASSLVPGGLYNEQFF	TGTGCCAGCAGCTTAGTCCCGGGGGGGCTATACAATGAGCAGTTCTTC
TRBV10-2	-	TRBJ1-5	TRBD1	CASRRDRAKPQHF	TGCGCCAGCAGACGAGACAGGGCAAAGCCCCAGCATTTT
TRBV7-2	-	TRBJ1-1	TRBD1	CASSLQGAQRNTEAFF	TGTGCCAGCAGCTTACAGGGGGCGCAGCGGAACACTGAAGCTTTCTTT
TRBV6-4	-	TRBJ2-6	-	CASSEGASGANVLTF	TGTGCCAGCAGTGAGGGGGCCTCTGGGGCCAACGTCCTGACTTTC
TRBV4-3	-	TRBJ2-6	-	CASSQGGGRISGANVLTF	TGCGCCAGCAGCCAAGGGGGGGGGCGAATCTCTGGGGCCAACGTCCTGACTTTC
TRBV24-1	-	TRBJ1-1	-	CATGDGNTEAFF	TGTGCCACGGGCGATGGAAACACTGAAGCTTTCTTT
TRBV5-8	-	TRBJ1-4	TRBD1	CASSQGDRNEKLFF	TGTGCCAGCAGCCAAGGGGACAGAAATGAAAAACTGTTTTTT
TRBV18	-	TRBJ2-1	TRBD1	CASSPLRQGSLHEQFF	TGTGCCAGCTCACCACTCCGACAGGGTTCCCTGCATGAGCAGTTCTTC
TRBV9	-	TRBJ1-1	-	CASSVSALGTEAFF	TGTGCCAGCAGCGTAAGCGCGTTGGGCACTGAAGCTTTCTTT
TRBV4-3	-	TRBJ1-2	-	CASSQERGGGYGYTF	TGCGCCAGCAGCCAAGAGAGGGGAGGAGGCTATGGCTACACCTTC
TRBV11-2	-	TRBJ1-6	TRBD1	CASSSPGTGPYF	TGTGCCAGCAGCTCCCCCGGGACAGGCCCGTACTTT
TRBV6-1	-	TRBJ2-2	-	CASSEGWRELFF	TGTGCCAGCAGTGAAGGGTGGCGGGAGCTGTTTTTT
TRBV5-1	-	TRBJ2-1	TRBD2	CASSLTSGGYNEQFF	TGCGCCAGCAGCCTGACTAGCGGGGGCTACAATGAGCAGTTCTTC
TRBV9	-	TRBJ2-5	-	CASSSHQGPYETQYF	TGTGCCAGCAGCTCCCATCAGGGTCCCTACGAGACCCAGTACTTC
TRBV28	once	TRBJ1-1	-	CASSFVTSASRTEAFF	TGTGCCAGCAGTTTTGTTACTTCCGCCTCGCGCACTGAAGCTTTCTTT
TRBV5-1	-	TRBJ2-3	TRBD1	CASSLDRAGDTQYF	TGCGCCAGCAGCCTTGACAGGGCCGGGGATACGCAGTATTTT
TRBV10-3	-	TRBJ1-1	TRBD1	CAISEARQGLSEAFF	TGTGCCATCAGTGAGGCGCGACAGGGATTATCTGAAGCTTTCTTT
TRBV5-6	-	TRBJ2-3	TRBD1	CASSLTGGRTDTQYF	TGTGCCAGCAGCTTAACAGGGGGCCGCACAGATACGCAGTATTTT
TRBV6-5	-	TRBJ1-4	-	CASSYGGGEEKLFF	TGTGCCAGCAGTTACGGAGGGGGGGAGGAAAAACTGTTTTTT
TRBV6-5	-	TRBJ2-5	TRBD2	CASNRLAGDQETQYF	TGTGCCAGCAATCGACTAGCGGGGGACCAAGAGACCCAGTACTTC
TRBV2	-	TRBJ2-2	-	CASRTDRNTGELFF	TGTGCCAGCAGGACGGACAGGAACACCGGGGAGCTGTTTTTT